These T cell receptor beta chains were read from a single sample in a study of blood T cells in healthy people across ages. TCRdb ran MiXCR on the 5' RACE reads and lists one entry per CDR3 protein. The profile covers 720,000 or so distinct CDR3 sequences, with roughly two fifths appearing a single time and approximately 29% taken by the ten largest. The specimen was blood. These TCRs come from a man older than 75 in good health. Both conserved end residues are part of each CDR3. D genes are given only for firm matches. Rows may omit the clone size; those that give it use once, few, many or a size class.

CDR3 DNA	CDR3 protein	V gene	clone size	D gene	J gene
TGTGCCAGCAGCAAGAGCGGGGCGTTTCAAGAGACCCAGTACTTC	CASSKSGAFQETQYF	TRBV7-2	few	TRBD2	TRBJ2-5
TGTGCCAGCAGTGAGGCGCAGGGTTTGGACGGCTACACCTTC	CASSEAQGLDGYTF	TRBV6-1	NA	NA	TRBJ1-2
TGTGCCTGGAGTGGGCAGACTAGAAAGACGCAGTATTTT	CAWSGQTRKTQYF	TRBV30	NA	NA	TRBJ2-3
TGCGCCAGCAGCTTGGACAGGGCGGAAGATACGCAGTATTTT	CASSLDRAEDTQYF	TRBV5-1	few	NA	TRBJ2-3
TGTGCCAGCAGCCAAACTCATAGCGGGAGGGACGGGAATGAGCAGTTCTTC	CASSQTHSGRDGNEQFF	TRBV4-2	few	TRBD2	TRBJ2-1
TGCAGCGGTCGGGACAGGGGGAATTACAATGAGCAGTTCTTC	CSGRDRGNYNEQFF	TRBV29-1	many	TRBD1	TRBJ2-1
TGCAACCAACCGAATAGCAGATATCCCTACGAGCAGTACTTC	CNQPNSRYPYEQYF	TRBV29-1	NA	NA	TRBJ2-7
TGTGCCAGCAGTGAAGCGGACAGGGGGCGCAATGAGCAGTTCTTC	CASSEADRGRNEQFF	TRBV2	many	TRBD1	TRBJ2-1
TGTGCTAGCAGCGTCGTAGCGGGAGACAATGAGCAGTTCTTC	CASSVVAGDNEQFF	TRBV11-2	NA	TRBD2	TRBJ2-1
TGTGCCAGCAGCTTAGGTCCGGCTATTGGAGAGCAGTACTTC	CASSLGPAIGEQYF	TRBV7-2	few	NA	TRBJ2-7
TGTGCCAGCGGCCAAGCCGACCGTTCAAACAATGAGCAGTACTTC	CASGQADRSNNEQYF	TRBV4-2	NA	NA	TRBJ2-7
TGTGCCAGCAGCCAAGCGGGCGGGGGCAATCAGCCCCAGCATTTT	CASSQAGGGNQPQHF	TRBV4-2	few	NA	TRBJ1-5
TGTGCCAACAAGCCCCAGATAACAGGGGGCGGGGAGCAGTACTTC	CANKPQITGGGEQYF	TRBV12-3/TRBV12-4	once	TRBD1	TRBJ2-5
TGTGCCAGCACCTCCCGTCTGGCAGATACGCAGTATTTT	CASTSRLADTQYF	TRBV3-1	many	NA	TRBJ2-3
TGTGCCAGCAGCCAAGGACGAGCGGGAGCCTATACGCAGTATTTT	CASSQGRAGAYTQYF	TRBV4-2	NA	TRBD2	TRBJ2-3
TGTGCCAGCAGCTTGGTTGGAGCGTCTCAAGAGACCCAGTACTTC	CASSLVGASQETQYF	TRBV5-6	few	NA	TRBJ2-5
TGCGCCAGCAGTATTACCGCGGGCAACACTGAAGCTTTCTTT	CASSITAGNTEAFF	TRBV5-1	NA	NA	TRBJ1-1
TGCAGCGTCCGGGAGAACGAGTACAATGAGCAGTACTTC	CSVRENEYNEQYF	TRBV29-1	NA	NA	TRBJ2-5
TGTGCCAGCAGCTTAGGGAACACTGGGGGGGAGACCCAGTACTTC	CASSLGNTGGETQYF	TRBV11-2	NA	NA	TRBJ2-5
TGCGCCAGCAGCTGGGGGCAGAACTATGGCTACACCTTC	CASSWGQNYGYTF	TRBV5-1	NA	NA	TRBJ1-2
TGTGCCAGCAGCGAGGCTAGGGGCACCGGGGAGCTGTTTTTT	CASSEARGTGELFF	TRBV6-2/TRBV6-3	few	NA	TRBJ2-2
TGTGCCAGCTCAACAGTCGACCGACAGGGAAATGAAGCTTTCTTT	CASSTVDRQGNEAFF	TRBV18	few	TRBD1	TRBJ1-1
TGCAGTGCTCAAGTGTTCGGCGGAGGCACTAATTCACCCCTCCACTTT	CSAQVFGGGTNSPLHF	TRBV20-1	few	NA	TRBJ1-6
TGTGCCAGCAGCGTGGTACGAGGGGTAAACGAGCAGTACTTC	CASSVVRGVNEQYF	TRBV7-8	few	NA	TRBJ2-7
TGTGCCAGCAGTGGAGGGAGTAGCGTCTCACCCCTCCACTTT	CASSGGSSVSPLHF	TRBV2	once	NA	TRBJ1-6
TGTGCCAGCAGCTTATCAGAGACCCAGTACTTC	CASSLSETQYF	TRBV5-1	many	NA	TRBJ2-5
TGCGCCAGCAGCTCGAACCGACAGGGGCAAGAGACCCAGTACTTC	CASSSNRQGQETQYF	TRBV5-1	many	TRBD1	TRBJ2-5
TGCAGTGCTCCCGACTCGCTGGGCAAAAACATTCAGTACTTC	CSAPDSLGKNIQYF	TRBV20-1	few	NA	TRBJ2-4
TGTGCCAGCAGACAGGACAGGGGCACAGGTACGCAGTATTTT	CASRQDRGTGTQYF	TRBV7-2	NA	TRBD1	TRBJ2-3
TGTGCCTGCAGCCGAGGTGGAAGGACTTCCGTAGCCAAAAACATTCAGTACTTC	CACSRGGRTSVAKNIQYF	TRBV5-5	NA	NA	TRBJ2-4
TGCAGTGCTAGAGCTTTCCTGGGACTCTCCTACGAGCAGTACTTC	CSARAFLGLSYEQYF	TRBV20-1	few	NA	TRBJ2-7
TGTGCCAGCAGGCCCGGGACTATTTCCTACGAGCAGTACTTC	CASRPGTISYEQYF	TRBV6-2/TRBV6-3	NA	TRBD2	TRBJ2-7
TGTGCCAGCCGTACCCCGTGGGGACAGGGGACAGATACGCAGTATTTT	CASRTPWGQGTDTQYF	TRBV28	NA	TRBD1	TRBJ2-3
TGCGCCAGCAGCTTCGGACAGGGGGGCGAGCAGTACTTC	CASSFGQGGEQYF	TRBV5-1	few	TRBD1	TRBJ2-7
TGTGCCTGGGCGCGCGGGAGCACAGATACGCAGTATTTT	CAWARGSTDTQYF	TRBV30	NA	NA	TRBJ2-3
TGTGCCAGCAGCTTAGGGGATCAGCCCCAGCATTTT	CASSLGDQPQHF	TRBV7-2	NA	NA	TRBJ1-5
TGCAGTGCTGGGATCAGGACGGAGGAGACCCAGTACTTC	CSAGIRTEETQYF	TRBV20-1	NA	NA	TRBJ2-5
TGCAGTGCTGCACTGTCGGGCGGCCAGTACTTC	CSAALSGGQYF	TRBV20-1	NA	NA	TRBJ2-4
TGTGCCAGCAGCTCGTGGACAGGGGGACAGACAGATACGCAGTATTTT	CASSSWTGGQTDTQYF	TRBV7-9	few	TRBD1	TRBJ2-3
TGCGCCAGTAGCCAAGATTTGGCAGGGGTACCCGGGGCCAACGTCCTGACTTTC	CASSQDLAGVPGANVLTF	TRBV4-3	NA	NA	TRBJ2-6
TGTGCCAGCAGTTCCGGGGGGAGCCAAGAGACCCAGTACTTC	CASSSGGSQETQYF	TRBV28	many	TRBD2	TRBJ2-5
TGTGCCAGCAGCCGGATGGGACAGCGAAATTCCTACGAGCAGTACTTC	CASSRMGQRNSYEQYF	TRBV3-1	NA	TRBD1	TRBJ2-7
TGTGCCAGCTCCCGAATGCCCAGCTCCTACAATGAGCAGTTCTTC	CASSRMPSSYNEQFF	TRBV18	NA	NA	TRBJ2-1
TGCGCCAGCAGTGTGTACAGACGGGAGTCCGGGGACAATGAGCAGTTCTTC	CASSVYRRESGDNEQFF	TRBV10-2	NA	NA	TRBJ2-1
TGTGCCACCAGTGACCTCGGGGGTACGGGGCGGGACGACAATGAGCAGTACTTC	CATSDLGGTGRDDNEQYF	TRBV24-1	NA	NA	TRBJ2-5
TGTGCCATCAGTGACCCGTCCGGGACAGGGAGAGAGACCCAGTACTTC	CAISDPSGTGRETQYF	TRBV10-3	few	TRBD1	TRBJ2-5
TGTGCCAGCAGCACCCCCGCAGGGGTAGGTGGCTACACCTTC	CASSTPAGVGGYTF	TRBV7-2	NA	NA	TRBJ1-2
TGCAGCGCCAAAGACAGGGCTGATTCACCCCTCCACTTT	CSAKDRADSPLHF	TRBV29-1	NA	TRBD1	TRBJ1-6
TGCAGTGCTAGAGATCCCCAATCAGGACTAGCGGGGACCTACGAGCAGTACTTC	CSARDPQSGLAGTYEQYF	TRBV20-1	NA	TRBD2	TRBJ2-7
TGCAGCGGAGCTCCCGGGACAGGGGCCGATGAGCAGTTCTTC	CSGAPGTGADEQFF	TRBV29-1	few	TRBD1	TRBJ2-1
TGCAGTGCCGAGGGACAGAGGCGGGAAAACATTCAGTACTTC	CSAEGQRRENIQYF	TRBV20-1	NA	TRBD1	TRBJ2-4
TGTGCCATCAGTGAGTCGATCAGGACGTTCTCCTACGAGCAGTACTTC	CAISESIRTFSYEQYF	TRBV10-3	NA	NA	TRBJ2-7
TGTGCCAGCAGCTCCTCGGGATCCCAGGGAGCAGATACGCAGTATTTT	CASSSSGSQGADTQYF	TRBV9	few	NA	TRBJ2-3